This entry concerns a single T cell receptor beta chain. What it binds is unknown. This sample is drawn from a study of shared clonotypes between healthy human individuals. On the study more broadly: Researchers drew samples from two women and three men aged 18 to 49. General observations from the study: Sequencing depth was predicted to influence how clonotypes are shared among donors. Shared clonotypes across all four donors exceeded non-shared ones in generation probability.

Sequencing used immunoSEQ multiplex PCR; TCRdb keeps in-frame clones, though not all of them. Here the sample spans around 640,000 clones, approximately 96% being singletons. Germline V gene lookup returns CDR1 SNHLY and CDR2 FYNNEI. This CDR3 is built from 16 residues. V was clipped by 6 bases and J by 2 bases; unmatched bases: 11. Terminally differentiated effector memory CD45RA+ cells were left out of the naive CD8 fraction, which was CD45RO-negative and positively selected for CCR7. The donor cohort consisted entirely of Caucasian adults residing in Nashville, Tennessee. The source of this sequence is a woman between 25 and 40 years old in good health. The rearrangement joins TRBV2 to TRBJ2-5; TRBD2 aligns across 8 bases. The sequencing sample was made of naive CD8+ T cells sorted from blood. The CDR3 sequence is CASRATSAGWQETQYF. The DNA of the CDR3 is TGTGCCAGCAGAGCGACTAGCGCAGGTTGGCAAGAGACCCAGTACTTC.